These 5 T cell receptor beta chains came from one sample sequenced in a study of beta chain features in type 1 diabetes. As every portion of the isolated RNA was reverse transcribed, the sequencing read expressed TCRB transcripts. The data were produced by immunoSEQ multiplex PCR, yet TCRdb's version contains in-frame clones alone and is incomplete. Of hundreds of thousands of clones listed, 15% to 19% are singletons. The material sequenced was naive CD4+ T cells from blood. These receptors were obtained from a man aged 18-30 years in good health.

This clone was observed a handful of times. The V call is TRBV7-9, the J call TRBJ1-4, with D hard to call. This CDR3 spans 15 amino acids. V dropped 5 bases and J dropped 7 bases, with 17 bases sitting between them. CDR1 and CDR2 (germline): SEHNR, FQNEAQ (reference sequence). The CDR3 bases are TGTGCCAGCAGCCTTCCGGGGTCAACGTCTGAAAAACTGTTTTTT. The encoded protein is CASSLPGSTSEKLFF.

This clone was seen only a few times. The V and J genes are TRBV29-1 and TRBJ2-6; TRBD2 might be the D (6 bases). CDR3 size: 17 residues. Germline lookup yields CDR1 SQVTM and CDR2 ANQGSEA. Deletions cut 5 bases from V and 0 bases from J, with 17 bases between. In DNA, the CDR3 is TGCAGCGTTCCGGAGGGCCTAAGCCGCTCTGGGGCCAACGTCCTGACTTTC. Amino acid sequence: CSVPEGLSRSGANVLTF.

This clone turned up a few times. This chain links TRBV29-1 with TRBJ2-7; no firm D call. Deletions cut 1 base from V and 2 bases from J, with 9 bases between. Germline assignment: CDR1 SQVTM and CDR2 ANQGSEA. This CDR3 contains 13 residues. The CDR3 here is CSVEVWETYEQYF. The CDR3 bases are TGCAGCGTTGAAGTCTGGGAAACCTACGAGCAGTACTTC.

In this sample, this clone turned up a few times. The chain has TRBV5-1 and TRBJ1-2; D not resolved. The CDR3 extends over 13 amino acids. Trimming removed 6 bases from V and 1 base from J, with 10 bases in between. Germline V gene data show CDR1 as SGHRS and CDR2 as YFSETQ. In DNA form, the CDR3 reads TGCGCCAGCACACCCGGGAGTAACTATGGCTACACCTTC. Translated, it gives CASTPGSNYGYTF.

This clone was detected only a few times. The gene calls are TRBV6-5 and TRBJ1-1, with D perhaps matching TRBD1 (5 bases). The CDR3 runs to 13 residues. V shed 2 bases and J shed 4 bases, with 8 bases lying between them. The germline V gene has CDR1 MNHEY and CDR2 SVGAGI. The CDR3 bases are TGTGCCAGCAGTTACGTGGGGGGCACTGAAGCTTTCTTT. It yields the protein CASSYVGGTEAFF.